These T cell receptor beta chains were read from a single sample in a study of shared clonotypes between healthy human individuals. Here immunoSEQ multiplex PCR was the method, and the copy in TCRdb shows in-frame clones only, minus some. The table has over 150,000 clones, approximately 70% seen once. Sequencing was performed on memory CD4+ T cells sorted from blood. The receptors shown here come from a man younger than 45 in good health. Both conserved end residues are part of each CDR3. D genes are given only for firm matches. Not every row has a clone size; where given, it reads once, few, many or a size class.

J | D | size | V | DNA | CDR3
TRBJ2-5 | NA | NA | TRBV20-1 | TGCAGTCTGAACAGGGTCGAGACCCAGTACTTC | CSLNRVETQYF
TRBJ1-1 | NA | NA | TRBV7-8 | TGTGCCAGCAGCTCCCTGCGGGGTATGAACACTGAAGCTTTGTTT | CASSSLRGMNTEALF
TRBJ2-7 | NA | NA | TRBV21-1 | TGTGCCAGCAGCAAAAAGGACGGACTAGTTACGTACGAGCAGTACTTC | CASSKKDGLVTYEQYF
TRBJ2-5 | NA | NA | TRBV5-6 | TGTGCCAGCAGCGAACGGACTACCTATAAAGAGACCCAGTACTTC | CASSERTTYKETQYF
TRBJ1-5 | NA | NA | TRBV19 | TGTGCCAGTAGACCCCAGAGAAATCAGCCCCAGCATTTT | CASRPQRNQPQHF
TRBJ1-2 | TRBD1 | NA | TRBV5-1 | TGCGCCAGCAGCTTGATGACAGGGGGCAACTATGGCTACACCTTC | CASSLMTGGNYGYTF
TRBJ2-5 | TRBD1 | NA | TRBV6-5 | TGTGCCAGCAGCCGCTTCTCGAGGGGGCGAGAGACCCAGTACTTC | CASSRFSRGRETQYF
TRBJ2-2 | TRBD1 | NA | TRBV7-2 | TGTGCCAGCAGCTCAACAGGGGCAAACACCGGGGAGCTGTTTTTT | CASSSTGANTGELFF
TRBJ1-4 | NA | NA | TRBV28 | TGTGCCAGCAGTTTAGCGGGGATCAATGAAAAACTGTTTTTT | CASSLAGINEKLFF
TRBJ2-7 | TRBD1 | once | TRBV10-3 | TGTGCCATCAGTGGGGGACAGGGTGTGTACGAGCAGTACTTC | CAISGGQGVYEQYF
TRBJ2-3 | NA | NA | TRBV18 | TGTGCCAGCTCACAGACAGGTTCTCGGTCTGATACGCAGTATTTT | CASSQTGSRSDTQYF
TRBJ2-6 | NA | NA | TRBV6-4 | TGTGCCAGCAGTGAGGGGGGTACCGGGGCCAACGTCCTGACTTTC | CASSEGGTGANVLTF
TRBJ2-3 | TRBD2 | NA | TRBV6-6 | TGTGCCAGCAGTCGGACTAGCGCCTTAAGCACAGATACGCAGTATTTT | CASSRTSALSTDTQYF
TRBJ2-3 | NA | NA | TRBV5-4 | TGTGCCAGCAGCCCGAATAGGGATACGCAGTATTTT | CASSPNRDTQYF
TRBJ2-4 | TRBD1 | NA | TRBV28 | TGTGCCAGCAGTTTGGGGACAGGGGGAATATCAGCCAAAAACATTCAGTACTTC | CASSLGTGGISAKNIQYF
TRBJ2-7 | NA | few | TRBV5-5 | TGTGCCAGCAGCTTGGCTAGTACCAACTACGAGCAGTACTTC | CASSLASTNYEQYF
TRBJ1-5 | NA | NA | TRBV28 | TGTGCCAGCAGTTTAGACGGGACGAATCAGCCCCAGCATTTT | CASSLDGTNQPQHF
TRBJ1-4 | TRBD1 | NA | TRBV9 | TGTGCCAGCAGCGCGCGGGGACAGGGGACGCGTAATGAAAAACTGTTTTTT | CASSARGQGTRNEKLFF
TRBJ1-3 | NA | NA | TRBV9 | TGTGCCAGCAGCGGCGTGGGCAGAAACTCTGGAAACACCATATATTTT | CASSGVGRNSGNTIYF
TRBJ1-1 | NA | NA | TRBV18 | TGTGCCAGCTCACCCGGTGTAGCGAACACTGAAGCTTTCTTT | CASSPGVANTEAFF
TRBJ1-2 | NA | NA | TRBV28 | TGTGCCAGCAGTTATGGGGGAGAAAGACAGTATGGCTACACCTTC | CASSYGGERQYGYTF
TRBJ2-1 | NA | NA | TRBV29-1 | TGCAGCGTGGGGGGACACGAGGACCTAGGACACAATGAGCAGTTCTTC | CSVGGHEDLGHNEQFF
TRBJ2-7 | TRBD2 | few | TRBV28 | TGTGCCAGCAGTCCCAGACTAGCGGGACCGACCTACGAGCAGTACTTC | CASSPRLAGPTYEQYF
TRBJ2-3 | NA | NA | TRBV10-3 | TGTGCCATCAGTGACCTGGGGGGCACAGATACGCAGTATTTT | CAISDLGGTDTQYF
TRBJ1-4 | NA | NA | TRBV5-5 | TGTGCCAGCAGCTTGAGGGTGACAGAAGAAAAACTGTTTTTT | CASSLRVTEEKLFF
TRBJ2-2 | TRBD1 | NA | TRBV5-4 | TGTGCCAGCAGTTCCGGGACAGGGGACACCGGGGAGCTGTTTTTT | CASSSGTGDTGELFF
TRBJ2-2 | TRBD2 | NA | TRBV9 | TGTGCCAGCAGCGGCATACTAGCGGGAGGGCCCGGGGAGCTGTTTTTT | CASSGILAGGPGELFF
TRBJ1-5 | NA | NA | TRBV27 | TGTGCCAGCAGCCCCGTAGGGAGCAATCAGCCCCAGCATTTT | CASSPVGSNQPQHF
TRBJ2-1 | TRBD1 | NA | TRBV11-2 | TGTGCCAGCAGCCCCTCCGGGACAGGGGATCCAGAGCAGTTCTTC | CASSPSGTGDPEQFF
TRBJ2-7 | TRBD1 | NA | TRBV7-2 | TGTGCCAGCACCGACCCCTCCGGGGTAGGACAGGGGCGTAGCGAGCAGTACTTC | CASTDPSGVGQGRSEQYF
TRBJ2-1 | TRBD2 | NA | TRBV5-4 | TGTGCCAGCAGCTTGGCTAGCGGGAACTCAGCCGAGCAGTTCTTC | CASSLASGNSAEQFF
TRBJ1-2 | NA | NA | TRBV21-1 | TGTGCCAGCACCGCAAGGGGACGGGACTATGGCTACACCTTC | CASTARGRDYGYTF
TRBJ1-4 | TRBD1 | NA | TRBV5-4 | TGTGCCAGCAGCCAAGGACAGGGGGCTGCAACTAATGAAAAACTGTTTTTT | CASSQGQGAATNEKLFF
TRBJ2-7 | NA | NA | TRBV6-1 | TGTGCCAGCAGTCGTCCAGGGTACTACGAGCAGTACTTC | CASSRPGYYEQYF
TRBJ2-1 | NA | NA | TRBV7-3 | TGTGCCAGCAGCTTAGGGCCGGGAGCGGACAATGAGCAGTTCTTC | CASSLGPGADNEQFF
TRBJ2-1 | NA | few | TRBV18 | TGTGCCAGCTCACCGATCAGGGACAATGAGCAGTTCTTC | CASSPIRDNEQFF
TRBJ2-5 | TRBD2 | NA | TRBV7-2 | TGTGCCAGCAGCTCTGGACTAGCGGGGGGGCAAGAGACCCAGTACTTC | CASSSGLAGGQETQYF
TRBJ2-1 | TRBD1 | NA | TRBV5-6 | TGTGCCAGCAGCTTGCAGGGGGAGAATGAGCAGTTCTTC | CASSLQGENEQFF
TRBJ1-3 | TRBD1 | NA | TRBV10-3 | TGTGCCACAGAACAGGGGCCACGAGGTTTGAGAGACTCTGGAAACACCATATATTTT | CATEQGPRGLRDSGNTIYF
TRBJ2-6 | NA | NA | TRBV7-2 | TGTGCCAGCAGCCCCCGGACCTTCGGGGCCAACGTCCTGACTTTC | CASSPRTFGANVLTF
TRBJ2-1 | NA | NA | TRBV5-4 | TGTGCCAGCTCCAGGGTATCCTACAATGAGCAGTTCTTC | CASSRVSYNEQFF
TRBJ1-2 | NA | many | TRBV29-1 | TGCAGCGTCCGGCAATTGGAGGGCTACACCTTC | CSVRQLEGYTF
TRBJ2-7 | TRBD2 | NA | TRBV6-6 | TGTGCCAGCAGCCAGCGACTAGCGGGATACGAGCAGTACTTC | CASSQRLAGYEQYF
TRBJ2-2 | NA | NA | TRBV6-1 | TGTGCCAGCAGTGCAGTCACCCGGGGGCTGTTTTTT | CASSAVTRGLFF
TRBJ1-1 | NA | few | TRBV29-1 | TGCAGCGGAAACCGGGGCACTGAAGCTTTCTTT | CSGNRGTEAFF
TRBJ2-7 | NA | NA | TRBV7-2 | TGTGCCAGCAGCTCTTCAGGGTACGAGCAGTACTTC | CASSSSGYEQYF
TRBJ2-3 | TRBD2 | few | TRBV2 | TGTGCCAGCGGGACTATCACAGATACGCAGTATTTT | CASGTITDTQYF
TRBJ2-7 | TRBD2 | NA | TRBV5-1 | TGCGCCAGCAGCGGGGGACTAGCGGGAGGTCTTACTTACTACGAGCAGTACTTC | CASSGGLAGGLTYYEQYF
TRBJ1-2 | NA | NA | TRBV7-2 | TGTGCCAGCAGCTTATCAGCAGCCTATGGCTACACCTTC | CASSLSAAYGYTF
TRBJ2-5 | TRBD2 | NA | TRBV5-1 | TGCGCCAGCAGCCAAGGGACTACCGAAGAGACCCAGTACTTC | CASSQGTTEETQYF
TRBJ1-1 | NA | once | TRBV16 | TGTGCCAGCAGCCCTCCCGGGGGGGGGAACACTGAAGCTTTCTTT | CASSPPGGGNTEAFF
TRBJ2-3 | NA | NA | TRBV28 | TGTGCCTTCAGGCGGGCGAGCACAGATACGCAGTATTTT | CAFRRASTDTQYF
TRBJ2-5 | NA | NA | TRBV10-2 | TGCGCCAGCGGCGACAAGAGGGAGACCCAGTACTTC | CASGDKRETQYF
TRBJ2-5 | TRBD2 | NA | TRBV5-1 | TGCGCCAGCAGCTTGTGGGCGGCGGGGGGGACTAGCGGACACCAAGAGACCCAGTACTTC | CASSLWAAGGTSGHQETQYF
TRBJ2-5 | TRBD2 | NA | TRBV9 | TGTGCCAGCAGCGAGAGGACTAGCGGGAGGGCCAACCAAGAGACCCAGTACTTC | CASSERTSGRANQETQYF
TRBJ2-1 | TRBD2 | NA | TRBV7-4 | TGTGCCAGCAGCCCGGCAGCGGGAGGGTCCTACAATGAGCAGTTCTTC | CASSPAAGGSYNEQFF